The next 12 T cell receptor beta chains were all read from a single sample in a study of blood T cell repertoires in COVID-19. Assay: immunoSEQ multiplex PCR; the TCRdb copy retains only in-frame clones and omits some. The sample lists more than 250,000 clones; approximately 85% were seen once. Sequencing was done on a sample of peripheral blood. The receptors shown here come from a human donor in a cohort sampled during active COVID-19.

This clone was seen just once. The chain uses TRBV11-1 and TRBJ2-7, with 7 bases that match TRBD2. Per the germline V gene, CDR1 is SGHAT and CDR2 is FQDESV (reference sequence). This CDR3 comprises 14 residues. V lost 3 bases to trimming and J lost 5 bases; unmatched junction nucleotides: 7. In DNA form, the CDR3 reads TGTGCCAGCAGCTTCACGGGGAGGGATCACGAGCAGTACTTC. This sequence encodes CASSFTGRDHEQYF.

J is TRBJ2-7 and V is TRBV12-3 or TRBV12-4, with a weak D call TRBD2 (5 bases). V dropped 5 bases and J dropped 0 bases, with 5 bases sitting between them. The CDR3 loop spans 12 amino acids. The CDR3 loop reads CASSGLSYEQYF. Here the CDR3 DNA reads TGTGCCAGCAGTGGACTCTCCTACGAGCAGTACTTC.

The chain has TRBV29-1 and TRBJ2-7, with TRBD2 matching 9 bases. Germline CDR1 and CDR2: SQVTM and ANQGSEA. There are 15 residues in the CDR3. V was clipped by 0 bases and J by 5 bases; unmatched bases: 8. This CDR3 reads CSVEDWSSGIHEQYF. The DNA for the CDR3 is TGCAGCGTTGAAGATTGGTCTAGCGGGATTCACGAGCAGTACTTC.

The genes are TRBV12-3 or TRBV12-4 and TRBJ2-1; D is ambiguous. The CDR3 totals 13 residues. V was clipped by 10 bases and J by 0 bases, with 10 bases between them. The chain's CDR3 is CATARSSYNEQFF. Here the CDR3 DNA reads TGTGCCACCGCTCGGAGCTCCTACAATGAGCAGTTCTTC.

The rearrangement joins TRBV24-1 to TRBJ1-1; D may be TRBD1 (6 bases). The CDR3 sequence is 13 residues long. Germline CDR1 KGHDR, CDR2 SFDVKD. CDR3 in amino acids: CAVQGPAWTEAFF. CDR3 nucleotides: TGTGCAGTACAGGGCCCCGCTTGGACTGAAGCTTTCTTT.

This chain connects TRBV7-2 to TRBJ1-6, with TRBD1 matching 7 bases. Germline V gives CDR1 SGHTA, CDR2 FQGNSA. CDR3 length: 15 residues. The ends lost 5 bases at V and 7 bases at J; junction bases unmatched: 8. The DNA of the CDR3 is TGTGCCAGCAGCCCATCTACAGGGGCAAATTCACCCCTCCACTTT. Translating gives CASSPSTGANSPLHF. The variable domain in full, with the rest retrieved from reference TRBV7-2 and TRBJ1-6, is GAGVSQSPSNKVTEKGKDVELRCDPISGHTALYWYRQSLGQGLEFLIYFQGNSAPDKSGLPSDRFSAERTGGSVSTLTIQRTQQEDSAVYLCASSPSTGANSPLHFGNGTRLTVT.

The V call is TRBV9, the J call TRBJ1-5; D remains ambiguous. V lost 0 bases and J lost 4, with 5 bases in between. Germline values: CDR1 SGDLS, CDR2 YYNGEE. The CDR3 is 13 amino acids. CDR3 amino acids: CASSVDLNQPQHF. DNA of the CDR3: TGTGCCAGCAGCGTAGACTTGAATCAGCCCCAGCATTTT.

The V gene is TRBV5-8, the J gene TRBJ2-7; D ambiguous. CDR3 size: 13 residues. CDR1 is SGHTS and CDR2 is YDEGEE in the germline V gene. The ends were cut back, 4 bases at V and 7 bases at J, with 15 bases in the middle. The CDR3 DNA follows: TGTGCCAGCAGCAGAGGCTTTGTGGTTGAGCAGTACTTC. It translates to CASSRGFVVEQYF.

The rearrangement links TRBV5-5 to TRBJ1-6; possibly TRBD1 for D (5 bases). CDR1 is SGHKS, CDR2 YYEKEE, per germline (reference sequence). The CDR3 length is 15 residues. The V end was cut by 1 base, the J end by 10 bases, with 15 bases between. In DNA form, the CDR3 reads TGTGCCAGCAGCTTGACCGATTCGACAGCCTCACCCCTCCACTTT. This encodes CASSLTDSTASPLHF.

J is TRBJ2-3 and V is TRBV5-1, with D perhaps TRBD2 (6 bases). The length of the CDR3 is 15 residues. Germline V gene sequence: CDR1 SGHRS, CDR2 YFSETQ. V was pared by 4 bases and J by 2 bases, with 14 bases between. The CDR3 coding sequence is TGCGCCAGCAGCGTGGTGGCGGGAATCACAGATACGCAGTATTTT. The encoded protein is CASSVVAGITDTQYF.

The chain employs TRBV7-2 and TRBJ2-7, with D possibly matching TRBD2 (6 bases). V was pared by 1 base and J by 2 bases, with 12 bases between. This CDR3 region has 15 residues. In germline, CDR1 is SGHTA, CDR2 FQGNSA. The CDR3 bases are TGTGCCAGCAGCTTAGGGGGAGGTCGTACCTACGAGCAGTACTTC. Encoded protein: CASSLGGGRTYEQYF. The full variable domain, with the rest looked up from reference TRBV7-2 and TRBJ2-7, is GAGVSQSPSNKVTEKGKDVELRCDPISGHTALYWYRQSLGQGLEFLIYFQGNSAPDKSGLPSDRFSAERTGGSVSTLTIQRTQQEDSAVYLCASSLGGGRTYEQYFGPGTRLTVT.

This chain joins TRBV6-1 and TRBJ1-2; D is unresolved. The CDR3 contains 14 residues. V was pared by 0 bases and J by 8 bases, with 13 bases between. The germline CDR1 and CDR2 sequences are MNHNS and SASEGT. Here the CDR3 reads CASSEALGDGGYTF. CDR3 coding DNA: TGTGCCAGCAGTGAAGCGCTCGGGGATGGGGGCTACACCTTC.